Each of the 28 T cell receptor beta chains below was sequenced from the same sample in a study of T cells in Graves' hyperthyroidism and ophthalmopathy. TCR beta CDR3 sequences were amplified from RNA transcripts. The study used the HTBI primer set for a first-round RT-PCR of the TCR CDR3. MiXCR was run by TCRdb on the multiplex PCR reads, yielding one entry per CDR3 protein. The table lists 660,000 or so distinct CDR3 sequences, 20% of them singletons. Material for sequencing was blood. All receptors come from a man aged 30 to 39 with Graves' ophthalmopathy.

This clonotype was found a few times. The CDR3 here is CASSYVPSGNRDEQFF. Here the CDR3 DNA reads TGTGCCAGCAGTTATGTTCCTAGCGGGAATCGGGATGAGCAGTTCTTC. The V gene is TRBV6-1, the J gene TRBJ2-1; 9 bases fit TRBD2. CDR3 length: 16 amino acids. V was pared by 5 bases and J by 8 bases, with 13 bases of the junction left unmatched. In germline, CDR1 is MNHNS, CDR2 SASEGT.

The chain uses TRBV3-1 and TRBJ1-1; 7 bases line up with TRBD1. V shed 4 bases and J 11 bases; nucleotides not matched to a gene: 10. The CDR3 sequence is 13 residues long. Per the germline V gene, CDR1 is LGHDT and CDR2 is YNNKEL (reference sequence). CDR3 amino acids: CASSPPGGRAAFF. In DNA, the CDR3 is TGTGCCAGCAGCCCGCCAGGGGGGCGCGCGGCTTTCTTT.

The rearrangement links TRBV19 to TRBJ2-1; TRBD2 might be the D (6 bases). This CDR3 spans 14 amino acids. Germline lookup yields CDR1 LNHDA and CDR2 SQIVND (reference sequence). V lost 1 base and J lost 3, with 7 bases in between. The CDR3 loop is CASSIVSGYNEQFF. The CDR3 DNA sequence: TGTGCCAGTAGTATAGTTAGCGGCTACAATGAGCAGTTCTTC.

This clonotype was observed a few times. The chain couples TRBV29-1 to TRBJ2-7; 10 bases match TRBD2. V was pared by 7 bases and J by 5 bases, with 11 bases of the junction left unmatched. The CDR3 covers 14 residues. Germline V CDR1 and CDR2: SQVTM, ANQGSEA. The CDR3 spells CSACPAGGYHEQYF. The CDR3 bases are TGCAGCGCTTGCCCAGCGGGAGGGTACCACGAGCAGTACTTC.

The chain joins TRBV2 to TRBJ1-6, with no clear D. Trimming took off 6 bases at V and 7 bases at J, with 10 bases between the two ends. Germline loops: CDR1 SNHLY, CDR2 FYNNEI. The CDR3 length is 13 residues. CDR3 DNA: TGTGCCAGCAGGCCGGTGTTGAATTCACCCCTCCACTTT. As protein: CASRPVLNSPLHF.

The genes are TRBV9 and TRBJ2-1; D is unclear. With 3 bases removed from V and 9 bases from J, the gap between germline ends came to 10 bases. Germline CDR1 and CDR2: SGDLS and YYNGEE. The CDR3 has 12 residues. CDR3 nucleotides: TGTGCCAGCAGCGGCACAAGTGGTGAGCAGTTCTTC. This codes for CASSGTSGEQFF.

This clonotype showed up just a few times. The V and J genes are TRBV7-9 and TRBJ2-1; the match to TRBD2 covers 12 bases. Germline V lookup: CDR1 SEHNR, CDR2 FQNEAQ (reference sequence). The CDR3 totals 15 residues. Trimming cost V 4 bases and J 5 bases; bases outside gene matches: 3. This CDR3 reads CASSSPSGRDNEQFF. The CDR3 DNA reads as TGTGCCAGCAGCTCGCCTAGCGGGAGGGACAATGAGCAGTTCTTC.

A few counts support this clonotype. CDR3 DNA sequence: TGTGCCAGCTGCACATCCGGGACCCTGACCCATGGCTACACCTTC. Translating gives CASCTSGTLTHGYTF. J is TRBJ1-2 and V is TRBV6-1, with a weak D call TRBD1 (5 bases). The V end was cut by 8 bases, the J end by 6 bases, with 22 bases between. CDR1 MNHNS and CDR2 SASEGT come from the germline V gene. The CDR3 is made up of 15 amino acids.

The genes are TRBV20-1 and TRBJ1-1, with 8 bases identical to TRBD1. Germline assignment: CDR1 DFQATT and CDR2 SNEGSKA (reference sequence). The CDR3 is 13 amino acids. Trimming took 4 bases from V and 1 from J; bases not matched to a gene: 2. The CDR3: CSATQGGNTEAFF. CDR3 sequence (DNA): TGCAGTGCTACACAGGGGGGGAACACTGAAGCTTTCTTT.

In its sample, this clonotype was seen a few times. J is TRBJ2-2 and V is TRBV9; TRBD2 aligns across 10 bases. Germline V gene lookup returns CDR1 SGDLS and CDR2 YYNGEE. CDR3 length equals 17 residues. Trimming cost V 1 base and J 3 bases; bases outside gene matches: 6. The CDR3 DNA follows: TGTGCCAGCAGCGTATCACGACTAGCGGGCTACACCGGGGAGCTGTTTTTT. This codes for CASSVSRLAGYTGELFF.

This chain connects TRBV27 to TRBJ2-1; D remains unclear. Germline CDR1 MNHEY, CDR2 SMNVEV (reference sequence). V lost 6 bases and J lost 0, with 9 bases in between. The CDR3 contains 14 residues. The CDR3 reads CASRDTSSYNEQFF. CDR3 coding DNA: TGTGCCAGCAGAGACACGAGCTCCTACAATGAGCAGTTCTTC.

The V call is TRBV19, the J call TRBJ2-7, with 7 bases aligning to TRBD1. V gave up 6 bases and J gave up 0 bases; unmatched junction bases: 5. Germline-derived CDR1 and CDR2 are LNHDA and SQIVND (reference sequence). This CDR3 has 14 amino acids. The CDR3 DNA is TGTGCCAGTAGCAAAGGGGACAGCTCCTACGAGCAGTACTTC. It codes for CASSKGDSSYEQYF.

This clonotype has ten or more counts. CDR3 nucleotides: TGTGCCAGCAGCCAAGCTTTGGACCCTGCGGGCAAGGGAAGCGATACGCAGTATTTT. It is translated as CASSQALDPAGKGSDTQYF. The rearrangement uses TRBV14 and TRBJ2-3, with D possibly TRBD2 on 5 matching bases. CDR3 size: 19 residues. V lost 1 base and J lost 6, with 26 bases in between. The germline V gene encodes CDR1 SGHDN and CDR2 FVKESK.

This chain connects TRBV27 to TRBJ1-1; D not resolved. Per the germline V gene, CDR1 is MNHEY and CDR2 is SMNVEV (reference sequence). Trimming removed 6 bases at V and 4 bases at J, with 9 bases between. The CDR3 consists of 12 residues. CDR3 bases: TGTGCCAGCAGGGGTGAGAGCACTGAAGCTTTCTTT. Translation: CASRGESTEAFF.

This sequence joins TRBV20-1 and TRBJ1-5; D gene unclear. Germline V gene lookup returns CDR1 DFQATT and CDR2 SNEGSKA (reference sequence). V lost 6 bases and J 2 bases, leaving 11 bases between the germline ends. CDR3 length: 13 residues. Written as DNA, the CDR3 is TGCAGTGCAAAAGGGTTTGGCAATCAGCCCCAGCATTTT. Amino acids: CSAKGFGNQPQHF.

This clonotype was recorded many times. The chain is built from TRBV2 and TRBJ1-5, with D uncertain. The CDR3 covers 15 residues. The V gene's germline CDR1 is SNHLY and CDR2 FYNNEI. V was trimmed by 3 bases and J by 2 bases, leaving 11 bases between them. This CDR3 is CASSDKGIGNQPQHF. The DNA of the CDR3 is TGTGCCAGCAGTGATAAGGGTATCGGCAATCAGCCCCAGCATTTT.

A note on this clonotype: At one end the junction does not follow the germline gene, possibly because of a read error. This chain uses TRBV4-1 with TRBJ2-7; D uncertain. Germline CDR1 reads MGHRA; CDR2 reads YSYEKL. This CDR3 comprises 13 residues. The CDR3 DNA follows: TGTGCCAGCAGCCAAGATGCGGCAGACGGGCAGTACTTC. Translation: CASSQDAADGQYF.

This clonotype was detected ten times or more. V and J are TRBV28 and TRBJ2-7; the match to TRBD1 covers 7 bases. Germline values: CDR1 MDHEN, CDR2 SYDVKM. V trimming: 3 bases; J trimming: 2 bases; junction bases outside the gene matches: 4. The CDR3 contains 14 residues. The CDR3 DNA reads TGTGCCAGCAGTTTGGGAGACAGGGCCTACGAGCAGTACTTC. Residues: CASSLGDRAYEQYF.

This clonotype occurred a few times. The V call is TRBV15, the J call TRBJ2-7; TRBD2 agrees at 12 bases. The CDR3 length is 15 residues. Germline-derived CDR1 and CDR2 are LNHNV and YYDKDF (reference sequence). J gave up 2 bases and V 2 bases, and 1 base lay outside the gene matches. The CDR3 bases are TGTGCCACCAGCAGACTAGCGGGAGGGCCCTACGAGCAGTACTTC. It specifies CATSRLAGGPYEQYF.

This clonotype occurred a few times. An end of the junction does not agree with germline; a read error may underlie this. This rearrangement joins TRBV6-2 or TRBV6-3 to TRBJ2-5, with 11 bases that match TRBD2. There are 13 residues in the CDR3. Per germline, CDR1 MNHEY and CDR2 SVGEGT. This chain's CDR3 is CASSEISGRAVDF. CDR3 sequence (DNA): TGTGCCAGCAGTGAGATTAGCGGGAGGGCCGTCGACTTC.

This clonotype was detected only a few times. DNA of the CDR3: TGTGCCAGCAGTTTTCGGACAGGGTTAGGAGGCGAGACCCAGTACTTC. It codes for CASSFRTGLGGETQYF. The chain has TRBV12-3 or TRBV12-4 and TRBJ2-5; 8 bases map to TRBD1. This CDR3 has 16 residues. J lost 5 bases, V lost 3 bases, and 11 bases had no gene match.

The chain links TRBV12-3 or TRBV12-4 to TRBJ2-3; D call uncertain. The germline V and J ends were trimmed by 4 bases and 0 bases, with 8 bases remaining between them. The CDR3 has 14 residues. CDR3 protein: CASSYAISTDTQYF. CDR3 nucleotides: TGTGCCAGCAGTTATGCGATCAGCACAGATACGCAGTATTTT.

The V and J genes are TRBV14 and TRBJ1-2; no clear D gene. Trimming took off 1 base at V and 6 bases at J, with 15 bases between the two ends. The CDR3 has 15 amino acids. The germline CDR1 and CDR2 sequences are SGHDN and FVKESK. The CDR3, as DNA: TGTGCCAGCAGCCAAGTTTTGGGGAGCCCGGATGGCTACACCTTC. Translated: CASSQVLGSPDGYTF. Full variable domain (missing parts from reference TRBV14 and TRBJ1-2): EAGVTQFPSHSVIEKGQTVTLRCDPISGHDNLYWYRRVMGKEIKFLLHFVKESKQDESGMPNNRFLAERTGGTYSTLKVQPAELEDSGVYFCASSQVLGSPDGYTFGSGTRLTVV.

This clonotype was found a few times. The chain recombines TRBV14 with TRBJ1-1; a possible D gene is TRBD1 (5 bases). The CDR3 has 15 amino acids. Germline-derived CDR1 and CDR2 are SGHDN and FVKESK. V was cut by 0 bases and J by 3 bases, with 11 bases left in between. The CDR3 bases are TGTGCCAGCAGCCAAGAGGGGGGGTGGTACACTGAAGCTTTCTTT. Protein: CASSQEGGWYTEAFF.

The chain carries TRBV18 and TRBJ2-3, with a weak D call TRBD1 (6 bases). The CDR3 spans 15 residues. Germline values: CDR1 KGHSH, CDR2 LQKENI. The ends were cut back, 6 bases at V and 4 bases at J, with 17 bases in the middle. CDR3 nucleotides: TGTGCCAGCTCTCTCAGGGGACAATACCCAGATACGCAGTATTTT. The encoded protein is CASSLRGQYPDTQYF.

This chain uses TRBV29-1 with TRBJ2-1, with 9 nucleotides matching TRBD2. The CDR3 length is 14 residues. The V and J ends lost 3 bases and 9 bases, in that order; junction bases with no gene match: 9. CDR1 is SQVTM and CDR2 is ANQGSEA in the germline V gene. The CDR3: CSVDWVAGVGEQFF. CDR3 DNA: TGCAGCGTTGATTGGGTAGCGGGAGTAGGTGAGCAGTTCTTC.

The table lists this clonotype with many counts. The chain links TRBV30 to TRBJ2-1, with a weak D call TRBD2 (7 bases). Trimming shortened V by 2 bases and J by 5 bases, and 28 bases separated the two germline ends. Germline CDR1 reads GTSNPN; CDR2 reads SVGIG (reference sequence). This CDR3 region has 19 residues. CDR3 protein: CAWSPRGPRRGAYHNEQFF. The DNA of the CDR3 is TGTGCCTGGAGTCCCCGGGGCCCTAGACGGGGGGCGTATCACAATGAGCAGTTCTTC.

The rearrangement links TRBV5-4 to TRBJ2-3; 8 positions agree with TRBD1. There are 15 residues in the CDR3. V shed 2 bases, J shed 4 bases, and the junction held 6 bases outside the gene matches. Germline lookup yields CDR1 SGHNT and CDR2 YYREEE (reference sequence). CDR3 amino acids: CASSLTGGLSDTQYF. CDR3 sequence (DNA): TGTGCCAGCAGCTTAACAGGGGGACTTTCAGATACGCAGTATTTT.